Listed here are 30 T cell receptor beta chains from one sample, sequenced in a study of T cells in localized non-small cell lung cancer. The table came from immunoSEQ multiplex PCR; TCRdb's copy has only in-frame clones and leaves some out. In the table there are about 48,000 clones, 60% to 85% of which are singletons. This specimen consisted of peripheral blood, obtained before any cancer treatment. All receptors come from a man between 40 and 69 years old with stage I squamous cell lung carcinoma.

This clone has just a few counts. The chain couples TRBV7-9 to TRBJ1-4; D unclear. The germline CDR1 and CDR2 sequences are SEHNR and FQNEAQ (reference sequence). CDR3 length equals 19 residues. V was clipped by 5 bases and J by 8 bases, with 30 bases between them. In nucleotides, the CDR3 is TGTGCCAGCAGCCCTGGTGTAGCGTCCTCGGTGCAGTACGTCGAAAAACTGTTTTTT. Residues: CASSPGVASSVQYVEKLFF.

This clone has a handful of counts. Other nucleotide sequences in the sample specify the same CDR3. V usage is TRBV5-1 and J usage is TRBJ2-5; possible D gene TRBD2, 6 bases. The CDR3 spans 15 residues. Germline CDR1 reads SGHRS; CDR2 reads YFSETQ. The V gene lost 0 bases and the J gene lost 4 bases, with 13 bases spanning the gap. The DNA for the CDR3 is TGCGCCAGCAGCTTGGGGGGCGGGGAGCCAGAGACCCAGTACTTC. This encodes CASSLGGGEPETQYF.

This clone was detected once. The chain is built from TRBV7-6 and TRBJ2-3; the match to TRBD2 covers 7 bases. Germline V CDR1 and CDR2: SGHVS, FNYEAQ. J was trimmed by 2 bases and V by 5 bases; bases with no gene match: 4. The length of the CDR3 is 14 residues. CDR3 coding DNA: TGTGCCAGCAGCGGTCTAGCGGCCACAGATACGCAGTATTTT. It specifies CASSGLAATDTQYF.

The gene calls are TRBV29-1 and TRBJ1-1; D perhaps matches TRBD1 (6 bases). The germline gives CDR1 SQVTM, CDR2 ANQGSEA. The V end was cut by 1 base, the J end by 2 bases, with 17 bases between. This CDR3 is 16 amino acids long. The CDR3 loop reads CSVEVIFRGDNTEAFF. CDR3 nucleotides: TGCAGCGTTGAAGTAATTTTCAGGGGAGATAACACTGAAGCTTTCTTT.

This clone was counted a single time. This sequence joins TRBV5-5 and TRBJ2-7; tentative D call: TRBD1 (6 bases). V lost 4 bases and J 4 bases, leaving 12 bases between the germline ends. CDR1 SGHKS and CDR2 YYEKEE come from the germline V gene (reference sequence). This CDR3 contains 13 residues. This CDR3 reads CASSPRTVYEQYF. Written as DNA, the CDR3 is TGTGCCAGCAGCCCGAGGACAGTTTACGAGCAGTACTTC.

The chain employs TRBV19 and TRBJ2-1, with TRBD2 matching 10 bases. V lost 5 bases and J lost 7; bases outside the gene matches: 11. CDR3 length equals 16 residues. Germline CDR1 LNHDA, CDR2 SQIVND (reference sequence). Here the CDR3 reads CASSAFPGTSANEQFF. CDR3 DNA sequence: TGTGCCAGTAGTGCCTTCCCCGGGACTAGCGCGAATGAGCAGTTCTTC. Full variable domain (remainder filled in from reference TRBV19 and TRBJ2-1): DGGITQSPKYLFRKEGQNVTLSCEQNLNHDAMYWYRQDPGQGLRLIYYSQIVNDFQKGDIAEGYSVSREKKESFPLTVTSAQKNPTAFYLCASSAFPGTSANEQFFGPGTRLTVL.

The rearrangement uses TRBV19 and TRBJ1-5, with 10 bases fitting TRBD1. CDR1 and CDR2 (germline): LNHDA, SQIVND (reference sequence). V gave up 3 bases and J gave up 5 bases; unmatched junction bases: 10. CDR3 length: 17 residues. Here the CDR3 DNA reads TGTGCCAGTAGTATGCACCCGGGACAGGGGAATTATCAGCCCCAGCATTTT. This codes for CASSMHPGQGNYQPQHF.

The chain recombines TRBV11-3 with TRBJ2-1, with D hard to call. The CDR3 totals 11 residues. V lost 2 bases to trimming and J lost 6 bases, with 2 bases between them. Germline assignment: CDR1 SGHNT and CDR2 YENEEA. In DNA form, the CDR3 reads TGTGCCAGCAGCTTAACCAATGAGCAGTTCTTC. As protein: CASSLTNEQFF.

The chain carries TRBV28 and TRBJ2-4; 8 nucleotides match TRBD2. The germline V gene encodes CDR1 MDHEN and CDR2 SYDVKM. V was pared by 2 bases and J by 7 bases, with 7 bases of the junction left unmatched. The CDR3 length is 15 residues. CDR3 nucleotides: TGTGCCAGCAGTTTACCCGGGACTAGGGGGAACATTCAGTACTTC. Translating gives CASSLPGTRGNIQYF. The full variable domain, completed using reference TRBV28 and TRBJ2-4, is DVKVTQSSRYLVKRTGEKVFLECVQDMDHENMFWYRQDPGLGLRLIYFSYDVKMKEKGDIPEGYSVSREKKERFSLILESASTNQTSMYLCASSLPGTRGNIQYFGAGTRLSVL.

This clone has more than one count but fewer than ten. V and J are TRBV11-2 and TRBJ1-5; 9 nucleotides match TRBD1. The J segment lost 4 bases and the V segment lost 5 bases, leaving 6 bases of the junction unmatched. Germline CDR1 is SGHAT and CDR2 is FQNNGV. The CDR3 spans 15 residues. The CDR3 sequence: CASSLQGQGNQPQHF. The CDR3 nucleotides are TGTGCCAGCAGCCTACAGGGACAGGGAAATCAGCCCCAGCATTTT. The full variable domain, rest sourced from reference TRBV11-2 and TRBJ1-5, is EAGVAQSPRYKIIEKRQSVAFWCNPISGHATLYWYQQILGQGPKLLIQFQNNGVVDDSQLPKDRFSAERLKGVDSTLKIQPAKLEDSAVYLCASSLQGQGNQPQHFGDGTRLSIL.

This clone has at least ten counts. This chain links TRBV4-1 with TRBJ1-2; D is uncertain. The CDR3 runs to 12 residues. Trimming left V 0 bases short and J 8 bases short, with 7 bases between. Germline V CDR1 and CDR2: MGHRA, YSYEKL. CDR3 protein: CASSQDAEGYTF. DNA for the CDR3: TGCGCCAGCAGCCAAGACGCGGAAGGCTACACCTTC.

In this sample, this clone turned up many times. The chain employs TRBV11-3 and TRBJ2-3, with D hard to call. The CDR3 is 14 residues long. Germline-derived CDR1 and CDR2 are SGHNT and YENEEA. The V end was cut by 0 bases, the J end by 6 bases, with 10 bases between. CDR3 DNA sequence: TGTGCCAGCAGCTTAGAGGGCAGTACGGATACGCAGTATTTT. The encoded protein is CASSLEGSTDTQYF.

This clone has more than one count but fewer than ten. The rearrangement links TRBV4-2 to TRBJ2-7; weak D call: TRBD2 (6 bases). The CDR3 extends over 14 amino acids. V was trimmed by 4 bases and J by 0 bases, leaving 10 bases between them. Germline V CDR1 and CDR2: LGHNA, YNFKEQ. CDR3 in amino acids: CASSLSGPSYEQYF. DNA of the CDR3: TGTGCCAGCAGCCTAAGCGGGCCCTCCTACGAGCAGTACTTC.

This CDR3 reads CASRRSGGALEQYF. The CDR3 DNA reads as TGTGCCAGCAGACGGAGCGGGGGGGCCCTGGAGCAGTACTTC. The V and J genes are TRBV28 and TRBJ2-7; TRBD2 matches 10 bases. V gave up 6 bases and J gave up 7 bases; unmatched junction bases: 9. This CDR3 spans 14 amino acids. Germline assignment: CDR1 MDHEN and CDR2 SYDVKM.

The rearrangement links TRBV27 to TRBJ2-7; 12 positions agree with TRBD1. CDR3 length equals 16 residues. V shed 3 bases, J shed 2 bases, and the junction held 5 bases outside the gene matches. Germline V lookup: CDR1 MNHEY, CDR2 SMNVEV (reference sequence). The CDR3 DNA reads TGTGCCAGCAGTTTCCCCCGGGACAGGGGGCCCTACGAGCAGTACTTC. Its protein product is CASSFPRDRGPYEQYF.

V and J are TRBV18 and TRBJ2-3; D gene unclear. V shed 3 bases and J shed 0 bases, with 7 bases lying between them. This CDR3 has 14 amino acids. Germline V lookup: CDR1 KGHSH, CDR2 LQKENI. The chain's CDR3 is CASSPSTSTDTQYF. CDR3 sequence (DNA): TGTGCCAGCTCACCTTCAACTAGCACAGATACGCAGTATTTT.

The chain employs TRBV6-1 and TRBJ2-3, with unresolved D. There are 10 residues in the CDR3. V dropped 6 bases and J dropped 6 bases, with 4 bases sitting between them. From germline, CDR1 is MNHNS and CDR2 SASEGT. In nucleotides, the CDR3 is TGTGCCAGCAGGTCCGATACGCAGTATTTT. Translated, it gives CASRSDTQYF.

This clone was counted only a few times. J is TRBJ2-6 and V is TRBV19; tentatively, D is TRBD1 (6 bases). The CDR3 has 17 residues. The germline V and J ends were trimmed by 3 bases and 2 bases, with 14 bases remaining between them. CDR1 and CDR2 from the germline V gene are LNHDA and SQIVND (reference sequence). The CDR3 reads CASSIPIGQTGANVLTF. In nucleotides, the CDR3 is TGTGCCAGTAGTATCCCCATTGGACAGACTGGGGCCAACGTCCTGACTTTC.

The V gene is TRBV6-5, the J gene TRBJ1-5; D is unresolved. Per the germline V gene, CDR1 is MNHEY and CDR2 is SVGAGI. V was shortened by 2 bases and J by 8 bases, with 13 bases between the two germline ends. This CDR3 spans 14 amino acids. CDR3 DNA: TGTGCCAGCAGTTACCGACGGACCTCTGAGCCCCAGCATTTT. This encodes CASSYRRTSEPQHF.

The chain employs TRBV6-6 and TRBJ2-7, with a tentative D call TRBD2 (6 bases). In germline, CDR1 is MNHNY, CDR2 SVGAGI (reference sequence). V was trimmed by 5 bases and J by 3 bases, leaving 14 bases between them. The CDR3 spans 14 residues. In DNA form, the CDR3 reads TGTGCCAGCAGTACGGACGGGGGTAACTACGAGCAGTACTTC. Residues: CASSTDGGNYEQYF.

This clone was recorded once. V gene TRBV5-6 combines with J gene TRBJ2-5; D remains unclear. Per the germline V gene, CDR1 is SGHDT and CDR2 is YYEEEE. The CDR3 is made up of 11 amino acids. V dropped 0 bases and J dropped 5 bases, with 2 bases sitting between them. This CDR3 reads CASSLDETQYF. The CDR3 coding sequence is TGTGCCAGCAGCTTGGACGAGACCCAGTACTTC.

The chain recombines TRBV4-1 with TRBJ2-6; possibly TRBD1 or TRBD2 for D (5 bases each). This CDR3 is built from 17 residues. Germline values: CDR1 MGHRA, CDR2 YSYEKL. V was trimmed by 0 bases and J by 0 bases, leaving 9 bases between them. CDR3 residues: CASSQETDYSGANVLTF. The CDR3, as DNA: TGCGCCAGCAGCCAAGAGACAGACTACTCTGGGGCCAACGTCCTGACTTTC.

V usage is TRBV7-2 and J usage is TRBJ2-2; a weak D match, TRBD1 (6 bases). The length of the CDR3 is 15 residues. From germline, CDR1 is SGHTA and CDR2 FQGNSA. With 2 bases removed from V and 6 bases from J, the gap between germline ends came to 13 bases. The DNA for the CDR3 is TGTGCCAGCAGCTTACCCCTCAGGGGTTCCGGGGAGCTGTTTTTT. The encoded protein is CASSLPLRGSGELFF.

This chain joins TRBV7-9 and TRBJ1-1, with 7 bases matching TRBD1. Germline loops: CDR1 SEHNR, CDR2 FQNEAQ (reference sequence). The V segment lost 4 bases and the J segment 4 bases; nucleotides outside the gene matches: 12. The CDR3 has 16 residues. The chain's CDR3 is CASSSLRQGEGTEAFF. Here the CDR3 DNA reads TGTGCCAGCAGCTCCCTGCGACAGGGTGAGGGCACTGAAGCTTTCTTT.

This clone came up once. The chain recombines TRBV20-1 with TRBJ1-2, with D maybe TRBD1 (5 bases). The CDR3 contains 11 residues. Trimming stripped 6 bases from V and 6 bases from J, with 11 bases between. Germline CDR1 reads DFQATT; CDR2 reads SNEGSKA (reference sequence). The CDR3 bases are TGCAGTGCGGTAGGGGCTAATGGCTACACCTTC. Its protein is CSAVGANGYTF.

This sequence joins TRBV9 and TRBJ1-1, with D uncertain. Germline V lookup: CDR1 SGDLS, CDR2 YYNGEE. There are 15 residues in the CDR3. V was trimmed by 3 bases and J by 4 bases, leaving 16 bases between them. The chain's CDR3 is CASSGRGFSGTEAFF. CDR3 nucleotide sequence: TGTGCCAGCAGCGGCCGAGGGTTCTCGGGCACTGAAGCTTTCTTT.

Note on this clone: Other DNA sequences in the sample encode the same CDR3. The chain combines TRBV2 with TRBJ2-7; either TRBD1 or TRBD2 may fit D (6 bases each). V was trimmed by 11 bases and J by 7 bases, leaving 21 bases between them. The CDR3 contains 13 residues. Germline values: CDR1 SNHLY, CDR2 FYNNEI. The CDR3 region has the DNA TGTGCCGGCCGGGGGCCGAGTTGGGGGGAGCAGTACTTC. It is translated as CAGRGPSWGEQYF. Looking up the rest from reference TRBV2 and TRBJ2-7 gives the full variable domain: EPEVTQTPSHQVTQMGQEVILRCVPISNHLYFYWYRQILGQKVEFLVSFYNNEISEKSEIFDDQFSVERPDGSNFTLKIRSTKLEDSAMYFCAGRGPSWGEQYFGPGTRLTVT.

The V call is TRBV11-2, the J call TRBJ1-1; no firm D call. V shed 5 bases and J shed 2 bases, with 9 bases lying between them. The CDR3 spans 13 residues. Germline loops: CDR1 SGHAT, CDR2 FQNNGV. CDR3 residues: CASSTGYNTEAFF. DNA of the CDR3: TGTGCCAGCAGCACTGGGTATAACACTGAAGCTTTCTTT.

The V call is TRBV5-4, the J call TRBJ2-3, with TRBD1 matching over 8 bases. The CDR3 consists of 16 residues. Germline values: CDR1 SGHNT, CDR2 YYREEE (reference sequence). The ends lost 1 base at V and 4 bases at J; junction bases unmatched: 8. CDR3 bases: TGTGCCAGCAGCTTGACGACAGGGGCCAACGCAGATACGCAGTATTTT. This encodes CASSLTTGANADTQYF.

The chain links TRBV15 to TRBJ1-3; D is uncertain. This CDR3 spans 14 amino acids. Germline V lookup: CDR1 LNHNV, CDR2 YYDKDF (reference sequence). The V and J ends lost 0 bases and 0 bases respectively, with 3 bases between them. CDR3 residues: CATSRDRSGNTIYF. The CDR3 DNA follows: TGTGCCACCAGCAGAGATCGCTCTGGAAACACCATATATTTT.